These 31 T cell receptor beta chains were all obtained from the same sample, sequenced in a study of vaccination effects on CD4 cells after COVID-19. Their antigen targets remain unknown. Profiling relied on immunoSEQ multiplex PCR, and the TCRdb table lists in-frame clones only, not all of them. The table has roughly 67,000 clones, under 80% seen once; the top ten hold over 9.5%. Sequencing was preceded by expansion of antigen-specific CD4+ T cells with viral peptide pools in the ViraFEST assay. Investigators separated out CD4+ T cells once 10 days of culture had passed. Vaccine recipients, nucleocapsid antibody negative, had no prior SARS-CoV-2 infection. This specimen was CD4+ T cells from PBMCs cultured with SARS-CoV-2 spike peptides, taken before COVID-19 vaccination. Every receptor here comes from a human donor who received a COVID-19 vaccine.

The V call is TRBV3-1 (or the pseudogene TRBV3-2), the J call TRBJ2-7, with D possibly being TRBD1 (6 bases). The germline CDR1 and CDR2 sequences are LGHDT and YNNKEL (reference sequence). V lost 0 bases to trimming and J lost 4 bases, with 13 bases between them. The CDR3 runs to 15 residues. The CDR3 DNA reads TGTGCCAGCAGCCAAGATCCGGGACACTTATACGAGCAGTACGTC. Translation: CASSQDPGHLYEQYV.

The CDR3, as DNA: TGTGCCAGCAGTTCCCGGGGAAGGAACACTGAAGCTTTCTTT. Its protein is CASSSRGRNTEAFF. This rearrangement joins TRBV6-2 or TRBV6-3 to TRBJ1-1; D is undetermined. This CDR3 spans 14 amino acids. Germline V lookup: CDR1 MNHEY, CDR2 SVGEGT. Trimming left V 4 bases short and J 1 base short, with 10 bases between.

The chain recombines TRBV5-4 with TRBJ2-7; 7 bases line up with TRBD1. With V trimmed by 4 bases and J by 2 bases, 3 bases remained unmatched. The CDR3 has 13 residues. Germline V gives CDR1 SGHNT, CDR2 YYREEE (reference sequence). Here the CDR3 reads CASSNRGAYEQYV. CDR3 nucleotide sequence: TGTGCCAGCAGCAACAGGGGCGCCTACGAGCAGTACGTC.

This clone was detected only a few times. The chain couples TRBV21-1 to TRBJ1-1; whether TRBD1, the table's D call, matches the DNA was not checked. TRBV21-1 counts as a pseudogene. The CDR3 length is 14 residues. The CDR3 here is CASHVSGMNTEAFF. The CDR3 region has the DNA TGTGCCAGCCATGTTTCAGGCATGAACACTGAAGCTTTCTTT.

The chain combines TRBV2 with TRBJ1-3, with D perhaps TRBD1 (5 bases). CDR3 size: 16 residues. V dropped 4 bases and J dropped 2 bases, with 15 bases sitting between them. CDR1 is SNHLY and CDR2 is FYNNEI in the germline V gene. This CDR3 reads CASSAPGLRAGNTIYF. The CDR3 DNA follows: TGTGCCAGCAGTGCCCCGGGACTCAGGGCTGGAAACACCATATATTTT.

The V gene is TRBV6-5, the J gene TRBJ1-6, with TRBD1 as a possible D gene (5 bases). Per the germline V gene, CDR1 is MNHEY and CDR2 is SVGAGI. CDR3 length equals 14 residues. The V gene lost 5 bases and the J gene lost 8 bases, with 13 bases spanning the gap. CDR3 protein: CASSIQGSDSPLHF. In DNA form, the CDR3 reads TGTGCCAGCAGTATTCAGGGTAGCGATTCACCCCTCCACTTT.

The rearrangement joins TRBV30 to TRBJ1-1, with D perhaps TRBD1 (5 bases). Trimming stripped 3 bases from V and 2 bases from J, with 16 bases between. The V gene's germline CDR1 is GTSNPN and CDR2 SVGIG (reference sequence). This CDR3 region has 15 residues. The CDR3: CAWRGRLPRNTEAFF. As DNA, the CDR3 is TGTGCCTGGAGGGGACGGCTGCCCCGAAACACTGAAGCTTTCTTT.

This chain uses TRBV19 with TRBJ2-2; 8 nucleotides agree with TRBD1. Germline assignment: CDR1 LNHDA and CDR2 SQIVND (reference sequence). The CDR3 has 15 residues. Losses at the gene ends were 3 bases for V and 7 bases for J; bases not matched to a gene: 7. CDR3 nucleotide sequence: TGTGCCAGTAGTATCCCGACAGGGGTGGTCGGGGAGCTGTTTTTT. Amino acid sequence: CASSIPTGVVGELFF. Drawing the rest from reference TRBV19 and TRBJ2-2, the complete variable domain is DGGITQSPKYLFRKEGQNVTLSCEQNLNHDAMYWYRQDPGQGLRLIYYSQIVNDFQKGDIAEGYSVSREKKESFPLTVTSAQKNPTAFYLCASSIPTGVVGELFFGEGSRLTVL.

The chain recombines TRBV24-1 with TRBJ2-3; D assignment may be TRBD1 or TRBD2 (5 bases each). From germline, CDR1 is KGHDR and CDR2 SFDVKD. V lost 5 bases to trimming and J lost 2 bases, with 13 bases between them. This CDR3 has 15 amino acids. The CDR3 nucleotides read TGTGCCACCAGTGCCCCCTGGGGGATCACAGATACGCAGTATTTT. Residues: CATSAPWGITDTQYF.

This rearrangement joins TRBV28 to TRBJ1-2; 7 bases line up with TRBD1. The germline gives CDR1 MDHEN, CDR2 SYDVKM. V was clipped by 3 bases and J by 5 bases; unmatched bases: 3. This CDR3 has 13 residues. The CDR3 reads CASSLGQLYGYTF. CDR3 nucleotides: TGTGCCAGCAGTTTGGGACAGCTTTATGGCTACACCTTC.

Here the CDR3 reads CASSSQGGTEAFF. CDR3 DNA sequence: TGCGCCAGCAGTTCACAGGGGGGGACTGAAGCTTTCTTT. This sequence joins TRBV5-1 and TRBJ1-1; TRBD1 aligns across 8 bases. The germline V gene encodes CDR1 SGHRS and CDR2 YFSETQ. The CDR3 sequence is 13 residues long. The J segment lost 5 bases and the V segment lost 5 bases, leaving 5 bases of the junction unmatched.

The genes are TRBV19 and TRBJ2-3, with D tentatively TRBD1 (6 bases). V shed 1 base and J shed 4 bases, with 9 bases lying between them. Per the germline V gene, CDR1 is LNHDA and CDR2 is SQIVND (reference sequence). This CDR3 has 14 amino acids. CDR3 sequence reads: CASSIAQGSDTQYF. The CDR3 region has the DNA TGTGCCAGTAGTATAGCACAGGGTTCAGATACGCAGTATTTT.

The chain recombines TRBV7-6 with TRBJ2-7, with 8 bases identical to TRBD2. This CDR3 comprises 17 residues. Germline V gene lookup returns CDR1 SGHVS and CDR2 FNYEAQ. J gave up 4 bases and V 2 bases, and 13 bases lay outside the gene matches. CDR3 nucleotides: TGTGCCAGCAGCTTATATTCGGGGGGGGCTAAGGGTTACGAGCAGTACGTC. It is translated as CASSLYSGGAKGYEQYV.

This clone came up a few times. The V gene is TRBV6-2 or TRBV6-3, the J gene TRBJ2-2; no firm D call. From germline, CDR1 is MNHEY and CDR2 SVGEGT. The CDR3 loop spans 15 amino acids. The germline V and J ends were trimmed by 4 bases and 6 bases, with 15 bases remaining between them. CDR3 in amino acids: CASSWFATVPGELFF. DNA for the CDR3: TGTGCCAGCAGTTGGTTCGCCACCGTCCCCGGGGAGCTGTTTTTT.

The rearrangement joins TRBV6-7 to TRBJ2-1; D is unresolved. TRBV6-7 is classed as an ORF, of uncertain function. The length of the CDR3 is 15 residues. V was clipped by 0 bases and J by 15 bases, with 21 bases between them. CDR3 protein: CASSYSMISLAGWFF. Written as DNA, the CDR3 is TGTGCCAGCAGTTACTCGATGATAAGTCTGGCCGGATGGTTCTTC.

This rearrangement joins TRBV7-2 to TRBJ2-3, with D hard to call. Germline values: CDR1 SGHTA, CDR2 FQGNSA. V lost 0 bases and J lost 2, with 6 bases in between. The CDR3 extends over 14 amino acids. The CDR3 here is CASSLAVITDTQYF. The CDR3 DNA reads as TGTGCCAGCAGCTTAGCGGTTATCACAGATACGCAGTATTTT.

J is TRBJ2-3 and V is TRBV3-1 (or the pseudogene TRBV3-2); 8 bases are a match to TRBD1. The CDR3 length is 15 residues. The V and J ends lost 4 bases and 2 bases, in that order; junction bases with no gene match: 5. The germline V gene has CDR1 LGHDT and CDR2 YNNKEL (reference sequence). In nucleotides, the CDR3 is TGTGCCAGCAGCCCCCGACAGGGGTACACAGATACGCAGTATTTT. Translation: CASSPRQGYTDTQYF.

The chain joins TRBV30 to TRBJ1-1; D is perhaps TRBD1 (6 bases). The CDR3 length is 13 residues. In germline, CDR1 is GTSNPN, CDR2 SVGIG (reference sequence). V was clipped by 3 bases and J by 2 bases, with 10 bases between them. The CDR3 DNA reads TGTGCCTGGAGCCTGGACAGTAACACTGAAGCTTTCTTT. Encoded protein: CAWSLDSNTEAFF.

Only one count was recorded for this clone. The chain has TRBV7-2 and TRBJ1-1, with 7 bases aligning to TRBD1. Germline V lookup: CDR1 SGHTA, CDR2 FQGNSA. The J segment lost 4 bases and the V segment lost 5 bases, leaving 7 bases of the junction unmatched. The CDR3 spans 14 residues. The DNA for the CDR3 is TGTGCCAGCAGCGTACAGGGGTACATCACTGAAGCTTTCTTT. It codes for CASSVQGYITEAFF.

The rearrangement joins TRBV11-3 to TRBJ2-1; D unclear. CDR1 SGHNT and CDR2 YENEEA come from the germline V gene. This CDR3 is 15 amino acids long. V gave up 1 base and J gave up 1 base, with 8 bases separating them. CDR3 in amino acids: CASSLGSTSYNEQFF. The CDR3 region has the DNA TGTGCCAGCAGCTTAGGGTCAACGTCCTACAATGAGCAGTTCTTC. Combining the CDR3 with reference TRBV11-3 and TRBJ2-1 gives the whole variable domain EAGVVQSPRYKIIEKKQPVAFWCNPISGHNTLYWYLQNLGQGPELLIRYENEEAVDDSQLPKDRFSAERLKGVDSTLKIQPAELGDSAVYLCASSLGSTSYNEQFFGPGTRLTVL.

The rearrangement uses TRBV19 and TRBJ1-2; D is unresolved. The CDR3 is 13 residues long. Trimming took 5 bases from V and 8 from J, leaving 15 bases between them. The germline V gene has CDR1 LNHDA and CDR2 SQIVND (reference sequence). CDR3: CASSLRDPEGYTF. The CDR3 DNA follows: TGTGCCAGTAGTTTAAGGGATCCGGAAGGCTACACCTTC.

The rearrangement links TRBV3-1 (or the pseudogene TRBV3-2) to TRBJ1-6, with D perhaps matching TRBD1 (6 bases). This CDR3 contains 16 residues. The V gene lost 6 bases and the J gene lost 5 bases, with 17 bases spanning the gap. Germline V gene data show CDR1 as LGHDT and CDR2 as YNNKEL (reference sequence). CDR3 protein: CASRGRRDTNNSPLHF. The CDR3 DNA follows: TGTGCCAGCAGGGGACGACGGGACACAAATAATTCACCCCTCCACTTT.

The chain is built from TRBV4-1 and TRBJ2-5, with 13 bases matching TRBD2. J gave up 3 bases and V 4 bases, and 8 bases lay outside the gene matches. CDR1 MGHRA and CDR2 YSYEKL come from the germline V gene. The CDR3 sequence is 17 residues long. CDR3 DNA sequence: TGCGCCAGCAGCCGAAGGGGGACTAGCGGGGTAAAAGAGACCCAGTACTTC. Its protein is CASSRRGTSGVKETQYF.

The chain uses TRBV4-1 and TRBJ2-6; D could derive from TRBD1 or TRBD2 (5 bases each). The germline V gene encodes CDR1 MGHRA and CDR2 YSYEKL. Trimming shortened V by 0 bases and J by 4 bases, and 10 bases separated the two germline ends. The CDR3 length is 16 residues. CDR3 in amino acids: CASSQDPGAGANVLTF. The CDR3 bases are TGCGCCAGCAGCCAAGATCCCGGGGCCGGGGCCAACGTCCTGACTTTC.

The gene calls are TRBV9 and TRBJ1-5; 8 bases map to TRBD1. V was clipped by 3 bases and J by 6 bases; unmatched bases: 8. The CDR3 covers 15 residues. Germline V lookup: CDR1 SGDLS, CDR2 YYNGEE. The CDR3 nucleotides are TGTGCCAGCAGCGCCACGGGACAGGAGTTTCAGCCCCAGCATTTT. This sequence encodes CASSATGQEFQPQHF. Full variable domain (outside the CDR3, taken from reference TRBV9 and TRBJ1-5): DSGVTQTPKHLITATGQRVTLRCSPRSGDLSVYWYQQSLDQGLQFLIQYYNGEERAKGNILERFSAQQFPDLHSELNLSSLELGDSALYFCASSATGQEFQPQHFGDGTRLSIL.

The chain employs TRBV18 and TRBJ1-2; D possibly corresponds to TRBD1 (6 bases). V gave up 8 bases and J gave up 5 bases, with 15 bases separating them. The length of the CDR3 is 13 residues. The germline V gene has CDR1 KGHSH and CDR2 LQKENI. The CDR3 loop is CASQEGQGYGYTF. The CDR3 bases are TGTGCCAGCCAAGAAGGCCAGGGGTATGGCTACACCTTC.

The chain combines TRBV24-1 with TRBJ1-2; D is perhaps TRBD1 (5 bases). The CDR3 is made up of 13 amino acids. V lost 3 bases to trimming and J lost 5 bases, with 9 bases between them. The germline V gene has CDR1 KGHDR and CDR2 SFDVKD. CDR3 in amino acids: CATSDGGSYGYTF. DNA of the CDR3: TGTGCCACCAGTGATGGGGGGTCATATGGCTACACCTTC.

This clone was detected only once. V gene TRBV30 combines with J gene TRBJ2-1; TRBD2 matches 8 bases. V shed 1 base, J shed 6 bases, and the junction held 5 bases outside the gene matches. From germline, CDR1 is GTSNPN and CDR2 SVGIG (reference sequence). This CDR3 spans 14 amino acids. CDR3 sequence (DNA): TGTGCCTGGAGTGCCCTACTAGCGGTCAATGAGCAGTTCTTC. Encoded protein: CAWSALLAVNEQFF.

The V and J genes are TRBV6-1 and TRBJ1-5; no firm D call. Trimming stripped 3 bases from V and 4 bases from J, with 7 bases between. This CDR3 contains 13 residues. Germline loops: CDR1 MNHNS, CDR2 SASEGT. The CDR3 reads CASSEAANQPQHF. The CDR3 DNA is TGTGCCAGCAGTGAGGCTGCAAATCAGCCCCAGCATTTT.

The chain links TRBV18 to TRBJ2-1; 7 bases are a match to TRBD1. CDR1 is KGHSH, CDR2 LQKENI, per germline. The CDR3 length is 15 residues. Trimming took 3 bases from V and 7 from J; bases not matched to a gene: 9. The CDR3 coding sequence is TGTGCCAGCTCACCCCAGACAGGGACGGGGAATGAGCAGTTCTTC. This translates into CASSPQTGTGNEQFF.

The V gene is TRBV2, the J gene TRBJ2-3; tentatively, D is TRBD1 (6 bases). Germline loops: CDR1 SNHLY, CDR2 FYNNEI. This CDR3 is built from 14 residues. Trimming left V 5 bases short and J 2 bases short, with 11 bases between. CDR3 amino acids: CASSFTGYTDTQYF. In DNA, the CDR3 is TGTGCCAGCAGTTTCACAGGGTACACAGATACGCAGTATTTT.